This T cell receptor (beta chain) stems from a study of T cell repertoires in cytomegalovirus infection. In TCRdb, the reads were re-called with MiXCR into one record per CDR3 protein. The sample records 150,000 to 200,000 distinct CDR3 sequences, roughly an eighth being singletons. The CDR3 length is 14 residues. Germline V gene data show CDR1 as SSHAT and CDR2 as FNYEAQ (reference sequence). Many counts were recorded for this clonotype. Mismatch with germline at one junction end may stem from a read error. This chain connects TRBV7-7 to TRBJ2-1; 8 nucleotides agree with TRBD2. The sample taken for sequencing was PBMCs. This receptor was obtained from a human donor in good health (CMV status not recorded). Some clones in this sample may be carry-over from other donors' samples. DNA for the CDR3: TGTGCTAGCAGCTCCAGCGGGAGTATCAATGAGCAGTTCTTC. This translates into CASSSSGSINEQFF.